This TCR beta chain was documented in a study of shared clonotypes between healthy human individuals. Looked up from germline, CDR1 is SGHVS and CDR2 is FQNEAQ. CDR3 length: 17 residues. Trimming took 5 bases from V and 6 from J, leaving 26 bases between them. Assay used: immunoSEQ multiplex PCR; TCRdb lists only in-frame clones, some missing. The sample lists some 500,000 clones, approximately 71% occurring once. This chain joins TRBV7-8 and TRBJ2-7; weak D call: TRBD2 (6 bases). Sequenced material: PBMCs. This receptor was obtained from a woman between 40 and 50 years old in good health. Some clones in this sample may be carry-over from other donors' samples. In DNA, the CDR3 is TGTGCCAGCAGCCTAAGTAGCGGAGCCCTCTTGGGTGGCGAGCAGTACTTC. Translating gives CASSLSSGALLGGEQYF.